This T cell receptor beta chain was sequenced for a study of blood T cell repertoires in COVID-19. Overall study context: Nucleic acid was either cDNA or gDNA, and it came from T cells, B-cell-depleted T cells, or PBMCs.

The germline CDR1 and CDR2 sequences are SGHRS and YFSETQ. The CDR3 has 15 residues. The V gene lost 4 bases and the J gene lost 6 bases, with 16 bases spanning the gap. Produced via immunoSEQ multiplex PCR; TCRdb's table is partial and in-frame only. The repertoire has approximately 120,000 clones, about 88% of them found once; the top ten carry over 1%. The V gene is TRBV5-1, the J gene TRBJ2-2; weak D call: TRBD1 (6 bases). The origin of this receptor is a woman over 75 with acute or convalescent COVID-19. Sequencing was performed on peripheral blood. CDR3 nucleotide sequence: TGCGCCAGCAGCCCACTACCACAGGGATCCGGGGAGCTGTTTTTT. This translates into CASSPLPQGSGELFF.